The clone carrying this TCR beta chain is classed as large (0.1 to 1%). This record belongs to a study of blood T cell repertoires in COVID-19. Study at large: Sources were T cells, B-cell-depleted T cells, or PBMCs; the material itself was cDNA or gDNA.

The germline V gene encodes CDR1 LGHNA and CDR2 YNFKEQ. Trimming removed 0 bases from V and 0 bases from J; junction bases left unmatched: 4. The CDR3 has 16 residues. Clones were read by immunoSEQ multiplex PCR, and TCRdb kept only the in-frame ones, dropping some. The table shows 75,000 or so clones, with around 84% occurring only once. Source material: peripheral blood. This TCR came from a woman in her seventies with acute or convalescent COVID-19. J is TRBJ2-7 and V is TRBV4-2; 8 bases line up with TRBD2. Written as DNA, the CDR3 is TGTGCCAGCAGCCAAGATTCCGGGAGGGCCTCCTACGAGCAGTACTTC. Translating it yields CASSQDSGRASYEQYF.